The TCR beta chain described here comes from a study of CD4+ T cells in melanoma. Whole-study results and caveats: CD8+ T cell, macrophage and B cell function reportedly correlated with neoantigen-specific CD4+ T cells. In melanoma, neoantigen-specific CD4+ T cells reportedly differed in differentiation state.

The germline gives CDR1 MDHEN, CDR2 SYDVKM. The CDR3 consists of 16 residues. Trimming took off 4 bases at V and 3 bases at J, with 19 bases between the two ends. Relative to its sample, this clone is large. Antigen: not known. The data were produced by immunoSEQ multiplex PCR, yet TCRdb's version contains in-frame clones alone and is incomplete. The data hold roughly 6,900 clones, with under 75% observed a single time. Sequencing input: cells from a culture (not recorded whether cultured in vitro). The V and J genes are TRBV28 and TRBJ2-7; D may be TRBD1 (8 bases). The sequence was obtained from a human donor with melanoma. CDR3 bases: TGTGCCAGCAGTTCGAGAATACAGGGGGGGATCTACGAGCAGTACTTC. Residues: CASSSRIQGGIYEQYF. Full variable domain (missing parts from reference TRBV28 and TRBJ2-7): DVKVTQSSRYLVKRTGEKVFLECVQDMDHENMFWYRQDPGLGLRLIYFSYDVKMKEKGDIPEGYSVSREKKERFSLILESASTNQTSMYLCASSSRIQGGIYEQYFGPGTRLTVT.